The 17 T cell receptor beta chains in this list originate from one sample, sequenced in a study of blood T cell repertoires in COVID-19. The protocol was immunoSEQ multiplex PCR, while the TCRdb copy is restricted to in-frame clones and leaves out a portion. The sample carries some 430,000 clones, 90% recorded once. Sample: PBMCs or T cells enriched from blood (not recorded which). These receptors all come from a man aged 18 to 30 who had recovered from COVID-19.

The chain employs TRBV7-9 and TRBJ2-1, with D possibly TRBD1 on 6 matching bases. CDR3 length: 17 residues. Trimming took off 5 bases at V and 1 base at J, with 18 bases between the two ends. From germline, CDR1 is SEHNR and CDR2 FQNEAQ (reference sequence). The CDR3 region is CASSPSLGGSSYNEQFF. The CDR3 DNA is TGTGCCAGCAGCCCCTCACTAGGGGGTTCTTCCTACAATGAGCAGTTCTTC.

The chain links TRBV12-3 or TRBV12-4 to TRBJ2-5; no clear D gene. The CDR3 covers 13 residues. Trimming stripped 5 bases from V and 1 base from J, with 8 bases between. CDR3 DNA sequence: TGTGCCAGCAGTAGACTGTTCCAAGAGACCCAGTACTTC. Its translation is CASSRLFQETQYF.

The chain combines TRBV14 with TRBJ1-1; TRBD1 might be the D (6 bases). V shed 4 bases and J shed 10 bases, with 19 bases lying between them. Germline loops: CDR1 SGHDN, CDR2 FVKESK. The CDR3 loop spans 14 amino acids. As DNA, the CDR3 is TGTGCCAGCAGCCCACAGGGAAGTCGGTTAGGAGCTTTCTTT. Its translation: CASSPQGSRLGAFF.

V and J are TRBV6-5 and TRBJ1-4, with D possibly being TRBD1 (5 bases). Trimming left V 6 bases short and J 10 bases short, with 18 bases between. The CDR3 consists of 14 residues. Germline V gene lookup returns CDR1 MNHEY and CDR2 SVGAGI. CDR3 loop: CASRARDSIRKLFF. The CDR3, as DNA: TGTGCCAGCAGAGCCAGGGATTCTATTCGAAAACTGTTTTTT.

The chain couples TRBV19 to TRBJ1-5; D is perhaps TRBD1 (6 bases). V was trimmed by 7 bases and J by 4 bases, leaving 11 bases between them. CDR1 is LNHDA and CDR2 is SQIVND in the germline V gene (reference sequence). The CDR3 has 13 residues. In DNA, the CDR3 is TGTGCCAGTACTGAGGGGGGGAATCAGCCCCAGCATTTT. The encoded protein is CASTEGGNQPQHF.

The rearrangement uses TRBV4-1 and TRBJ1-2; 7 nucleotides agree with TRBD1. V shed 3 bases, J shed 3 bases, and the junction held 7 bases outside the gene matches. In germline, CDR1 is MGHRA, CDR2 YSYEKL. The CDR3 totals 15 residues. CDR3 sequence: CASSHLDRDDYGYTF. The CDR3 DNA reads TGCGCCAGCAGCCACCTTGACAGGGACGACTATGGCTACACCTTC.

In its sample, this clone was seen once. The chain couples TRBV7-9 to TRBJ1-2; D is ambiguous. The V gene's germline CDR1 is SEHNR and CDR2 FQNEAQ (reference sequence). This CDR3 has 15 residues. Trimming took off 5 bases at V and 4 bases at J, with 17 bases between the two ends. The CDR3 reads CASSPIREPLYGYTF. The CDR3, as DNA: TGTGCCAGCAGCCCCATACGGGAACCGCTCTATGGCTACACCTTC. Complete variable domain (other parts from reference TRBV7-9 and TRBJ1-2): DTGVSQNPRHKITKRGQNVTFRCDPISEHNRLYWYRQTLGQGPEFLTYFQNEAQLEKSRLLSDRFSAERPKGSFSTLEIQRTEQGDSAMYLCASSPIREPLYGYTFGSGTRLTVV.

The V gene is TRBV10-3, the J gene TRBJ1-3, with D unresolved. V dropped 6 bases and J dropped 4 bases, with 13 bases sitting between them. CDR3 length: 14 amino acids. Germline V gives CDR1 ENHRY, CDR2 SYGVKD. The CDR3 region is CAIRLVSSGNTIYF. The CDR3 coding sequence is TGTGCCATCAGGTTGGTTAGTTCGGGAAACACCATATATTTT.

The chain combines TRBV10-3 with TRBJ2-1; D is undetermined. Germline V gene sequence: CDR1 ENHRY, CDR2 SYGVKD. Trimming removed 4 bases at V and 4 bases at J, with 5 bases between. The CDR3 consists of 12 residues. CDR3 amino acids: CAISAPYNEQFF. CDR3 nucleotides: TGTGCCATCAGTGCCCCTTACAATGAGCAGTTCTTC.

The V gene is TRBV7-9, the J gene TRBJ1-6; TRBD1 matches at 8 bases. The V and J ends lost 0 bases and 9 bases, in that order; junction bases with no gene match: 10. Germline CDR1 reads SEHNR; CDR2 reads FQNEAQ (reference sequence). The CDR3 is made up of 17 amino acids. In nucleotides, the CDR3 is TGTGCCAGCAGCTTAGCTAACGGACAGGGTTCGAGTTCACCCCTCCACTTT. Its protein is CASSLANGQGSSSPLHF. Drawing the rest from reference TRBV7-9 and TRBJ1-6, the complete variable domain is DTGVSQNPRHKITKRGQNVTFRCDPISEHNRLYWYRQTLGQGPEFLTYFQNEAQLEKSRLLSDRFSAERPKGSFSTLEIQRTEQGDSAMYLCASSLANGQGSSSPLHFGNGTRLTVT.

The V call is TRBV7-9, the J call TRBJ2-1; D call uncertain. CDR3 length: 12 residues. Germline V lookup: CDR1 SEHNR, CDR2 FQNEAQ (reference sequence). Deletions cut 1 base from V and 7 bases from J, with 5 bases between. The CDR3 DNA reads TGTGCCAGCAGCTTAGTTACAAATGAGCAGTTCTTC. It encodes CASSLVTNEQFF.

The chain is built from TRBV12-3 or TRBV12-4 and TRBJ1-5; D possibly corresponds to TRBD1 (6 bases). The CDR3 is 12 amino acids. Trimming took off 8 bases at V and 5 bases at J, with 10 bases between the two ends. DNA of the CDR3: TGTGCCAGCGGTCGGACAGATCAGCCCCAGCATTTT. Translating it yields CASGRTDQPQHF.

The chain carries TRBV3-1 (or the pseudogene TRBV3-2) and TRBJ2-5, with TRBD1 matching over 9 bases. Germline values: CDR1 LGHDT, CDR2 YNNKEL (reference sequence). CDR3 length: 16 amino acids. The J segment lost 5 bases and the V segment lost 4 bases, leaving 11 bases of the junction unmatched. Here the CDR3 DNA reads TGTGCCAGCAGCCTTACGGGGACAGGGACGAGGGAGACCCAGTACTTC. Translation: CASSLTGTGTRETQYF.

The J gene is TRBJ2-3, the V gene TRBV13; D is perhaps TRBD2 (6 bases). CDR1 and CDR2 from the germline V gene are PRHDT and FYEKMQ (reference sequence). Trimming left V 4 bases short and J 8 bases short, with 13 bases between. The CDR3 contains 13 residues. Written as DNA, the CDR3 is TGTGCCAGCAGCTCTCGGCATAGCGGTACGCAGTATTTT. It is translated as CASSSRHSGTQYF.

The chain employs TRBV3-1 (or the pseudogene TRBV3-2) and TRBJ2-1; D call uncertain. Trimming left V 4 bases short and J 8 bases short, with 6 bases between. The germline gives CDR1 LGHDT, CDR2 YNNKEL (reference sequence). This CDR3 has 11 amino acids. The CDR3 DNA reads as TGTGCCAGCAGCCTGGCCGATGAGCAGTTCTTC. This gives the protein CASSLADEQFF.

This rearrangement joins TRBV6-6 to TRBJ1-6, with TRBD1 matching 7 bases. CDR3 size: 14 residues. Germline trimming cut 5 bases from V and 7 bases from J; bases unmatched to any gene: 5. CDR1 and CDR2 (germline): MNHNY, SVGAGI (reference sequence). The CDR3, as DNA: TGTGCCAGCAGTGAGGGGGACAGAAATTCACCCCTCCACTTT. Its translation is CASSEGDRNSPLHF.

The chain recombines TRBV28 with TRBJ1-1, with 7 bases aligning to TRBD1. The germline V gene has CDR1 MDHEN and CDR2 SYDVKM. Trimming took 7 bases from V and 6 from J; bases not matched to a gene: 14. The CDR3 has 15 residues. CDR3 amino acids: CASIPRAGRGSEAFF. Written as DNA, the CDR3 is TGTGCCAGCATCCCCCGGGCGGGCAGGGGGTCTGAAGCTTTCTTT. The whole variable domain, filled in from reference TRBV28 and TRBJ1-1, reads DVKVTQSSRYLVKRTGEKVFLECVQDMDHENMFWYRQDPGLGLRLIYFSYDVKMKEKGDIPEGYSVSREKKERFSLILESASTNQTSMYLCASIPRAGRGSEAFFGQGTRLTVV.